The 20 T cell receptor beta chains reported below all come from one sample, sequenced in a study of T cell changes during pregnancy in multiple sclerosis. Generated by immunoSEQ multiplex PCR, the TCRdb table keeps only in-frame clones and is missing some. Here the sample spans fewer than 90,000 clones, 93% being singletons. Sequenced here: peripheral blood, sampled in the third trimester of pregnancy. These receptors were taken from a female donor in good health, enrolled as a control in a pregnancy study.

The rearrangement links TRBV11-2 to TRBJ1-1; TRBD1 might be the D (6 bases). Germline V gene sequence: CDR1 SGHAT, CDR2 FQNNGV. The CDR3 has 15 residues. Trimming left V 5 bases short and J 1 base short, with 14 bases between. The DNA of the CDR3 is TGTGCCAGCAGCACAAAGGCGACAGGGAACACTGAAGCTTTCTTT. This gives the protein CASSTKATGNTEAFF.

The chain couples TRBV5-4 to TRBJ2-7, with D possibly TRBD2 on 6 matching bases. CDR3 size: 14 residues. Per the germline V gene, CDR1 is SGHNT and CDR2 is YYREEE (reference sequence). Between the trimmed V and J ends, which lost 0 bases and 6 bases, there was a span of 13 bases. As DNA, the CDR3 is TGTGCCAGCAGCTTGGCCCTGGAGGGAGCCGAGCAGTACTTC. This encodes CASSLALEGAEQYF.

The V and J genes are TRBV27 and TRBJ2-4; the D is unclear. V lost 3 bases and J lost 2, with 11 bases in between. Germline CDR1 MNHEY, CDR2 SMNVEV (reference sequence). The CDR3 runs to 15 residues. The CDR3 here is CASSFSWITKNIQYF. In DNA, the CDR3 is TGTGCCAGCAGTTTTAGCTGGATTACCAAAAACATTCAGTACTTC.

CDR3 sequence (DNA): TGTGCCAGCAGTGAAGTGGTAGGGAGCTCCTACGAGCAGTACTTC. Its translation: CASSEVVGSSYEQYF. This sequence joins TRBV6-1 and TRBJ2-7, with D possibly being TRBD2 (5 bases). The CDR3 extends over 15 amino acids. The V end lost 1 base, the J end lost 0 bases, and 10 bases lay between the germline ends. Germline assignment: CDR1 MNHNS and CDR2 SASEGT.

The CDR3 DNA reads as TGTGCCTGGGAAACCGGGACTAGCTCGCAGTATTTT. It codes for CAWETGTSSQYF. This chain uses TRBV30 with TRBJ2-3, with TRBD2 matching 9 bases. V lost 5 bases to trimming and J lost 10 bases; unmatched junction nucleotides: 7. From germline, CDR1 is GTSNPN and CDR2 SVGIG (reference sequence). The CDR3 is 12 amino acids.

The chain joins TRBV28 to TRBJ2-7; 10 bases are a match to TRBD1. In germline, CDR1 is MDHEN, CDR2 SYDVKM. V was clipped by 6 bases and J by 1 base; unmatched bases: 6. The CDR3 is 15 amino acids. The chain's CDR3 is CASRTDRGWSYEQYF. CDR3 DNA: TGTGCCAGCAGGACGGACAGGGGGTGGTCCTACGAGCAGTACTTC.

The chain has TRBV28 and TRBJ1-1, with D perhaps matching TRBD1 (6 bases). CDR3 length: 13 amino acids. Per germline, CDR1 MDHEN and CDR2 SYDVKM. V shed 8 bases and J shed 2 bases, with 12 bases lying between them. CDR3 nucleotides: TGTGCCAGCCGGGGACACAGCAACACTGAAGCTTTCTTT. Its protein product is CASRGHSNTEAFF.

V gene TRBV28 combines with J gene TRBJ2-1; 10 bases fit TRBD2. Germline V gene sequence: CDR1 MDHEN, CDR2 SYDVKM. The length of the CDR3 is 16 residues. The V gene end was trimmed by 6 bases and the J gene end by 4 bases; junction bases not matched to a gene: 9. The CDR3 sequence: CASSSLAGRIYNEQFF. The CDR3 nucleotides read TGTGCCAGCAGCTCACTAGCGGGAAGGATTTACAATGAGCAGTTCTTC.

The V call is TRBV7-2, the J call TRBJ2-1; D might be TRBD2 (6 bases). Germline V gene sequence: CDR1 SGHTA, CDR2 FQGNSA. The CDR3 has 13 amino acids. Trimming removed 10 bases from V and 3 bases from J, with 13 bases in between. The CDR3 DNA follows: TGTGCCATTATAGCGGAAAACTACAATGAGCAGTTCTTC. Amino acids: CAIIAENYNEQFF.

This clone has just one count. V gene TRBV4-1 combines with J gene TRBJ2-1, with TRBD2 matching 9 bases. CDR1 is MGHRA and CDR2 is YSYEKL in the germline V gene. The CDR3 spans 15 residues. The V gene end was trimmed by 2 bases and the J gene end by 4 bases; junction bases not matched to a gene: 3. This CDR3 is CASSQYSGSYNEQFF. CDR3 sequence (DNA): TGCGCCAGCAGCCAATATAGCGGGAGTTACAATGAGCAGTTCTTC.

This rearrangement joins TRBV6-1 to TRBJ2-5, with TRBD1 as a possible D gene (7 bases). Trimming shortened V by 9 bases and J by 5 bases, and 19 bases separated the two germline ends. The CDR3 spans 14 residues. The germline V gene encodes CDR1 MNHNS and CDR2 SASEGT. The CDR3 DNA is TGTGCCAGTACAGGGGACACCCGGGGGGAGACCCAGTACTTC. It specifies CASTGDTRGETQYF.

V usage is TRBV5-1 and J usage is TRBJ1-1; weak D call: TRBD1 (6 bases). Looked up from germline, CDR1 is SGHRS and CDR2 is YFSETQ. CDR3 size: 18 residues. The V and J ends lost 2 bases and 0 bases respectively, with 20 bases between them. The CDR3 reads CASSFSDSEPRLNTEAFF. In DNA, the CDR3 is TGCGCCAGCAGCTTTTCGGACAGCGAACCCAGATTGAACACTGAAGCTTTCTTT.

V and J are TRBV2 and TRBJ2-7, with no clear D. CDR3 length: 14 amino acids. In germline, CDR1 is SNHLY, CDR2 FYNNEI. The germline V and J ends were trimmed by 4 bases and 7 bases, with 17 bases remaining between them. The CDR3 reads CASSVGDTSLEQYF. The CDR3 DNA sequence: TGTGCCAGCAGTGTGGGCGACACCTCCTTGGAGCAGTACTTC.

The J gene is TRBJ2-1, the V gene TRBV27; the D gene is possibly TRBD1 (5 bases). V was shortened by 6 bases and J by 3 bases, with 9 bases between the two germline ends. This CDR3 has 13 residues. Germline V CDR1 and CDR2: MNHEY, SMNVEV (reference sequence). The CDR3 loop is CASSYDSYNEQFF. CDR3 DNA: TGTGCCAGCAGCTACGACAGCTACAATGAGCAGTTCTTC.

This clone was counted once. J is TRBJ2-2 and V is TRBV5-1; 10 positions match TRBD1. The germline V gene encodes CDR1 SGHRS and CDR2 YFSETQ. V shed 0 bases and J 1 base; nucleotides not matched to a gene: 0. This CDR3 spans 16 amino acids. The CDR3 protein is CASSLGDRGNTGELFF. As DNA, the CDR3 is TGCGCCAGCAGCTTGGGGGACAGGGGGAACACCGGGGAGCTGTTTTTT.

The chain is built from TRBV5-5 and TRBJ2-2, with D unresolved. Trimming stripped 0 bases from V and 0 bases from J, with 6 bases between. The CDR3 runs 15 residues. CDR1 is SGHKS, CDR2 YYEKEE, per germline (reference sequence). CDR3 protein: CASSLAGTNTGELFF. In DNA, the CDR3 is TGTGCCAGCAGCTTGGCCGGTACGAACACCGGGGAGCTGTTTTTT.

DNA of the CDR3: TGTGCCAGCAGCCAATCACCCACCCGAGTGGCAGATACGCAGTATTTT. Its translation is CASSQSPTRVADTQYF. This rearrangement joins TRBV4-2 to TRBJ2-3; no clear D. The germline V gene encodes CDR1 LGHNA and CDR2 YNFKEQ. The V end was cut by 2 bases, the J end by 4 bases, with 16 bases between. This CDR3 is built from 16 residues.

In nucleotides, the CDR3 is TGTGCCTGGTCCTGGTCCGGGACAGTGGATCAGCCCCAGCATTTT. Its protein is CAWSWSGTVDQPQHF. The chain joins TRBV30 to TRBJ1-5; TRBD1 aligns across 7 bases. The V segment lost 5 bases and the J segment 5 bases; nucleotides outside the gene matches: 12. The CDR3 has 15 residues. The germline V gene has CDR1 GTSNPN and CDR2 SVGIG (reference sequence).

This clone was recorded only once. The V call is TRBV9, the J call TRBJ2-5, with D maybe TRBD2 (5 bases). The length of the CDR3 is 16 residues. Trimming cost V 6 bases and J 4 bases, with 22 bases left between them. CDR1 is SGDLS and CDR2 is YYNGEE in the germline V gene. This CDR3 reads CASTPGSARFGETQYF. CDR3 in DNA: TGTGCCAGCACGCCGGGTAGCGCCAGGTTTGGAGAGACCCAGTACTTC.

This clone came up once. The CDR3 DNA reads as TGCGCCAGCAGTTATAACAGGGACGAGCAGTACTTC. Its protein product is CASSYNRDEQYF. The V call is TRBV5-1, the J call TRBJ2-7, with D possibly being TRBD1 (6 bases). Deletions cut 5 bases from V and 5 bases from J, with 11 bases between. The CDR3 runs to 12 residues. CDR1 and CDR2 (germline): SGHRS, YFSETQ. Supplemented by reference TRBV5-1 and TRBJ2-7, the full variable domain reads KAGVTQTPRYLIKTRGQQVTLSCSPISGHRSVSWYQQTPGQGLQFLFEYFSETQRNKGNFPGRFSGRQFSNSRSEMNVSTLELGDSALYLCASSYNRDEQYFGPGTRLTVT.